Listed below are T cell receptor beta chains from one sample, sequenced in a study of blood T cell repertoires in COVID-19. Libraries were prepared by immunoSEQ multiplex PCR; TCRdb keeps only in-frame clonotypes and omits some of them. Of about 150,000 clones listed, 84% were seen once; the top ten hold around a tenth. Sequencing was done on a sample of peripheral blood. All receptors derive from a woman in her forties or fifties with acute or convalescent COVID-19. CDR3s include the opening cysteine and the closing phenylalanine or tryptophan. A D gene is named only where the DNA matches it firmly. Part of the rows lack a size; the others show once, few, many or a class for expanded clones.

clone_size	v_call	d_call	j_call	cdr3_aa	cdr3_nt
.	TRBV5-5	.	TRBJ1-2	CASSLYRDGGYTF	TGTGCCAGCAGCTTGTACAGGGACGGGGGCTACACCTTC
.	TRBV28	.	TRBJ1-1	CASRSWGPFSEAFF	TGTGCCAGCAGGTCCTGGGGCCCTTTCTCTGAAGCTTTCTTT
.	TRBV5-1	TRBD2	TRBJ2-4	CASSPRQLAGGGGKNIQYF	TGCGCCAGCAGCCCCCGCCAGCTAGCGGGAGGTGGTGGCAAAAACATTCAGTACTTC
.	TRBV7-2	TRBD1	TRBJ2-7	CASSRDRGEEQYF	TGTGCCAGCAGCAGGGACAGGGGTGAGGAGCAGTACTTC
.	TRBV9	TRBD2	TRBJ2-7	CASSPRTRDYEQYF	TGTGCCAGCAGCCCCCGGACTAGGGACTACGAGCAGTACTTC
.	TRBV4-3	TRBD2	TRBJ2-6	CASSQELAGGQGVLTF	TGCGCCAGCAGCCAAGAGCTAGCGGGGGGGCAGGGTGTCCTGACTTTC
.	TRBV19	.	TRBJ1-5	CASSDTGLSNQPQHF	TGTGCCAGTAGTGATACAGGGTTGAGCAATCAGCCCCAGCATTTT
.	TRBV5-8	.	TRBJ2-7	CASSRRGGGVEQYF	TGTGCCAGCAGCCGCCGTGGGGGGGGCGTCGAGCAGTACTTC
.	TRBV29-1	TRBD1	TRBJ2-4	CSVQTGPLSIQYF	TGCAGCGTTCAGACAGGGCCACTGAGCATTCAGTACTTC
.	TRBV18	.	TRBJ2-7	CASSPSQGPYEQYF	TGTGCCAGCTCACCAAGCCAGGGCCCCTACGAGCAGTACTTC
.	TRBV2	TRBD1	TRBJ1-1	CASSDRVNTEAFF	TGTGCCAGCAGCGACAGGGTTAACACTGAAGCTTTCTTT
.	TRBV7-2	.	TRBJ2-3	CASSLSRPDTQYF	TGTGCCAGCAGCTTATCGCGTCCAGATACGCAGTATTTT
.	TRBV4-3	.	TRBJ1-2	CASSSGRGGSVF	TGCGCCAGCAGCTCCGGTAGGGGTGGATCGGTCTTC
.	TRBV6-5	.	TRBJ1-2	CASRQEAGPAYGYTF	TGTGCCAGCAGGCAAGAGGCAGGGCCGGCTTATGGCTACACCTTC
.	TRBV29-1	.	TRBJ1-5	CSIAGGNNQPQHF	TGCAGCATAGCCGGCGGCAACAATCAGCCCCAGCATTTT
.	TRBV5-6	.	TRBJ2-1	CASSLTSGNEQFF	TGTGCCAGCAGCCTTACTAGTGGGAATGAGCAGTTCTTC
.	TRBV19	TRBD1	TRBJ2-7	CATAEGTGGVQYF	TGTGCCACCGCTGAGGGGACAGGGGGCGTGCAGTACTTC
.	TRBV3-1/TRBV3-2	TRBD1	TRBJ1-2	CASSPPGQHYTF	TGTGCCAGCAGCCCCCCGGGACAGCACTACACCTTC
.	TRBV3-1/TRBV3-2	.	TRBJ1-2	CASSQGADSIGGYTF	TGTGCCAGCAGCCAAGGGGCTGACAGCATCGGTGGCTACACCTTC
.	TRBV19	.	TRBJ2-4	CASSRRETKNIQYF	TGTGCCAGTAGTCGCCGGGAGACAAAAAACATTCAGTACTTC
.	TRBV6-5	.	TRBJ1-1	CASSYNWGHRNTEAFF	TGTGCCAGCAGTTACAACTGGGGGCATCGGAACACTGAAGCTTTCTTT
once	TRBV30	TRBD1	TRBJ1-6	CAWITKGQGLYNSPLHF	TGTGCCTGGATTACCAAAGGACAGGGCCTCTATAATTCACCCCTCCACTTT
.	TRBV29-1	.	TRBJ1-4	CSVATAPSEKLFF	TGCAGCGTCGCGACAGCCCCGTCCGAAAAACTGTTTTTT
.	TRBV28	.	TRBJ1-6	CASTPTGNNSPLHF	TGTGCCAGCACTCCCACAGGGAATAATTCACCCCTCCACTTT
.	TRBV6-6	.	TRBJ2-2	CASSYGSGKTGELFF	TGTGCCAGCAGTTACGGGTCGGGGAAAACCGGGGAGCTGTTTTTT
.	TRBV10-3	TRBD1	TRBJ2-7	CAISKTGDEQYF	TGTGCCATCAGTAAGACAGGGGACGAGCAGTACTTC
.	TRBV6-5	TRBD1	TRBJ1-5	CATNHGQDPGKPQHF	TGTGCCACCAACCACGGACAGGACCCAGGGAAGCCCCAGCATTTT
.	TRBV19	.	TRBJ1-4	CASSIAFDRNEKLFF	TGTGCCAGTAGTATAGCGTTCGACAGGAATGAAAAACTGTTTTTT
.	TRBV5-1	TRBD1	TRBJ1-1	CASSPGTENTEAFF	TGCGCCAGCAGCCCCGGGACAGAGAACACTGAAGCTTTCTTT
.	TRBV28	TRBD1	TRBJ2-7	CASSTQGTGSYEQYF	TGTGCCAGCAGTACACAGGGGACAGGCTCCTACGAGCAGTACTTC
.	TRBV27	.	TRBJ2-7	CASSLSRVNEQYF	TGTGCCAGCAGTTTAAGCCGGGTAAATGAGCAGTACTTC
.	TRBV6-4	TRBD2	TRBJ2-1	CASRLTSGSFNEQFF	TGTGCCAGCAGATTGACTAGCGGGAGTTTCAATGAGCAGTTCTTC
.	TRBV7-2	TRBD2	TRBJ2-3	CASSLAGLAGGDTQYF	TGTGCCAGCAGCTTAGCGGGACTAGCGGGGGGGGATACGCAGTATTTT
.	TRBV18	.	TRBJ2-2	CASSPRGRSNTGELFF	TGTGCCAGCTCACCGCGGGGACGGTCGAACACCGGGGAGCTGTTTTTT
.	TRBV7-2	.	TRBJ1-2	CASSLNGNRAAYGYTF	TGTGCCAGCAGCCTAAACGGGAACAGGGCTGCCTATGGCTACACCTTC
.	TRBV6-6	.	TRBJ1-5	CASRKEGQPQHF	TGTGCCAGCAGAAAGGAGGGTCAGCCCCAGCATTTT
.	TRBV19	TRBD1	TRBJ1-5	CASRTGFSNQPQHF	TGTGCCAGCCGGACAGGGTTTAGCAATCAGCCCCAGCATTTT
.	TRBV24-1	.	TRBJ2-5	CATSGGSRETQYF	TGTGCCACCAGTGGTGGTTCTAGGGAGACCCAGTACTTC
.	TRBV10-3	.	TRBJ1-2	CAISEFGQSTYGYTF	TGTGCCATCAGTGAGTTTGGACAGTCTACCTATGGCTACACCTTC
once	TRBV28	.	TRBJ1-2	CASSTQESNYGYTF	TGTGCCAGCAGTACTCAGGAATCCAACTATGGCTACACCTTC
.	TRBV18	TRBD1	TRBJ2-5	CASSTGVGETQYF	TGTGCCAGCTCAACAGGGGTAGGGGAGACCCAGTACTTC
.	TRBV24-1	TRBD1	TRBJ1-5	CATSDLDRVVSNQPQHF	TGTGCCACCAGTGATTTGGACAGGGTCGTAAGCAATCAGCCCCAGCATTTT
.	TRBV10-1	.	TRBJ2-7	CASSESDVGSLYEQYF	TGCGCCAGCAGTGAGTCAGATGTAGGTAGCCTCTACGAGCAGTACTTC
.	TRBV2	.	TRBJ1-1	CASTPQGEAFF	TGTGCCAGCACCCCTCAGGGGGAAGCTTTCTTT
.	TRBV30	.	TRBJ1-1	CAWARGTTNLNTEAFF	TGTGCCTGGGCTAGGGGGACCACCAATCTGAACACTGAAGCTTTCTTT
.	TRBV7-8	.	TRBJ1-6	CASSSYHNPQSSYNSPLHF	TGTGCCAGCAGCTCCTACCACAACCCACAGAGCTCCTATAATTCACCCCTCCACTTT
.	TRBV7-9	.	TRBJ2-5	CASSVGTSETQYF	TGTGCCAGCAGCGTCGGGACAAGCGAGACCCAGTACTTC
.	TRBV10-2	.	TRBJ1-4	CASSGGQVNEKLFF	TGCGCCAGCAGCGGGGGGCAGGTTAATGAAAAACTGTTTTTT
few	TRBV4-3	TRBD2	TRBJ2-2	CASSQLSGGVTAGELFF	TGCGCCAGCAGCCAACTATCCGGGGGGGTGACGGCCGGGGAGCTGTTTTTT
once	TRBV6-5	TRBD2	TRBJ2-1	CASSFLAEPYNEQFF	TGTGCCAGCAGTTTCCTAGCGGAACCCTACAATGAGCAGTTCTTC
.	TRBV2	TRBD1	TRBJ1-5	CASSDGTVIQPQHF	TGTGCCAGCAGTGACGGGACAGTCATTCAGCCCCAGCATTTT
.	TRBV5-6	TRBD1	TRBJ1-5	CASSGDRGNQPQHF	TGTGCCAGCAGCGGGGACAGGGGGAATCAGCCCCAGCATTTT
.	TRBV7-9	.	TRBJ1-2	CASSLTATYGYTF	TGTGCCAGCAGCCTGACAGCCACCTATGGCTACACCTTC
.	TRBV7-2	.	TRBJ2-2	CASSLGPTGELFF	TGTGCCAGCAGCTTAGGTCCAACCGGGGAGCTGTTTTTT
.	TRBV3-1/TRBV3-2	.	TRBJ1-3	CASSQARSGNTIYF	TGTGCCAGCAGCCAGGCCCGCTCTGGAAACACCATATATTTT
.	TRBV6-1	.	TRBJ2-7	CASSESWGRVKGEQYF	TGTGCCAGCAGTGAAAGTTGGGGCAGGGTGAAGGGCGAGCAGTACTTC
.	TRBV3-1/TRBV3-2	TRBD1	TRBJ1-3	CASSTGGGNTIYF	TGTGCCAGCAGTACAGGGGGTGGAAACACCATATATTTT
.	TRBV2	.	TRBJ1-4	CASSEVAGEKLFF	TGTGCCAGCAGTGAAGTGGCGGGAGAAAAACTGTTTTTT
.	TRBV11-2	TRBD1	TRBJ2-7	CASSLPRTGRFPPSYEQYF	TGTGCCAGCAGCTTACCTCGGACAGGGCGATTCCCGCCCTCCTACGAGCAGTACTTC
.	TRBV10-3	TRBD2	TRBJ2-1	CAISGYSSGGSYNEQFF	TGTGCCATCAGTGGTTATTCTAGCGGGGGATCTTACAATGAGCAGTTCTTC